These T cell receptor beta chains were read from a single sample in a study of cytomegalovirus exposure and HLA in healthy donors. Profiled with immunoSEQ multiplex PCR; TCRdb holds only in-frame clones, not every one. The sample lists some 130,000 clones; around 79% were seen once. Specimen: PBMCs. The receptors stem from a female donor in good health and CMV-seronegative. CDR3s include the opening cysteine and the closing phenylalanine or tryptophan. Fields, in order: J gene, clone size, V gene, CDR3 length, D gene, CDR3 protein, CDR3 DNA. D genes are given only for firm matches. The listing skips clone size in some rows; elsewhere it reads once, few, many or a size class.

TRBJ1-2 | - | TRBV4-1 | 16 | TRBD1 | CASSGWGQAKTYGYTF | TGCGCCAGCAGTGGGTGGGGACAGGCGAAGACCTATGGCTACACCTTC
TRBJ1-2 | - | TRBV27 | 13 | TRBD1 | CASSLVTGGGYTF | TGTGCCAGCAGTTTGGTGACAGGGGGCGGCTACACCTTC
TRBJ2-2 | - | TRBV12-5 | 15 | TRBD1 | CASGPGTGNTGELFF | TGTGCTAGTGGCCCCGGGACAGGGAACACCGGGGAGCTGTTTTTT
TRBJ2-3 | - | TRBV7-8 | 15 | TRBD2 | CASSERTSGGGTQYF | TGTGCCAGCAGCGAACGGACTAGCGGGGGAGGTACGCAGTATTTT
TRBJ1-3 | - | TRBV6-5 | 14 | - | CASSGGGTGNTIYF | TGTGCCAGCAGCGGGGGAGGAACTGGAAACACCATATATTTT
TRBJ2-7 | - | TRBV21-1 | 19 | - | CASSKVETSGRRGGYEQYF | TGTGCCAGCAGCAAAGTCGAGACTAGCGGGAGGCGGGGCGGTTACGAGCAGTACTTC
TRBJ2-3 | - | TRBV30 | 15 | TRBD1 | CAWSRDRGYSNTQYF | TGTGCCTGGAGCCGGGACAGGGGTTATTCGAATACGCAGTATTTT
TRBJ2-6 | - | TRBV7-9 | 18 | - | CASSFSGGLSSGANVLTF | TGTGCCAGCAGCTTTTCGGGCGGGTTGTCCTCTGGGGCCAACGTCCTGACTTTC
TRBJ2-5 | - | TRBV20-1 | 11 | - | CSARGDKTQYF | TGCAGTGCTAGAGGCGACAAGACCCAGTACTTC
TRBJ1-1 | - | TRBV10-3 | 14 | - | CAISSRLMNTEAFF | TGTGCCATCTCTTCTAGGCTCATGAACACTGAAGCTTTCTTT
TRBJ2-5 | once | TRBV7-9 | 15 | TRBD2 | CASSPGRGGEETQYF | TGTGCCAGCAGCCCCGGTCGGGGAGGGGAAGAGACCCAGTACTTC
TRBJ2-2 | once | TRBV9 | 13 | - | CASSVAPGGELFF | TGTGCCAGCAGCGTGGCACCAGGGGGGGAGCTGTTTTTT
TRBJ1-1 | - | TRBV5-1 | 15 | TRBD1 | CASSLSGQGSMGAFF | TGCGCCAGCAGCTTGTCGGGACAGGGCAGCATGGGGGCTTTCTTT
TRBJ1-5 | - | TRBV7-3 | 14 | - | CASSNPMGHQPQHF | TGTGCCAGCAGCAACCCCATGGGCCATCAGCCCCAGCATTTT
TRBJ1-3 | - | TRBV5-1 | 14 | - | CASSHSDRSNTIYF | TGCGCCAGCAGCCACTCAGATAGGAGTAACACCATATATTTT
TRBJ1-4 | - | TRBV4-3 | 16 | - | CASSQDGGGDNEKLFF | TGCGCCAGCAGCCAAGATGGAGGAGGGGATAATGAAAAACTGTTTTTT
TRBJ2-7 | once | TRBV7-2 | 13 | TRBD2 | CASSILAAYEQYF | TGTGCCAGCAGCATCCTAGCGGCCTACGAGCAGTACTTC
TRBJ2-3 | - | TRBV7-9 | 15 | TRBD1 | CASSLGRGTTDTQYF | TGTGCCAGCAGCTTAGGCAGGGGGACGACAGATACGCAGTATTTT
TRBJ2-7 | - | TRBV11-2 | 14 | TRBD2 | CASSPRTSGAEQYF | TGTGCCAGCAGCCCGCGGACTAGCGGGGCCGAGCAGTACTTC
TRBJ2-5 | - | TRBV30 | 13 | TRBD2 | CAWEGGGGETQYF | TGTGCCTGGGAGGGCGGGGGTGGAGAGACCCAGTACTTC
TRBJ2-2 | - | TRBV15 | 15 | TRBD1 | CATRSQGANTGELFF | TGTGCCACCAGATCACAGGGGGCGAACACCGGGGAGCTGTTTTTT
TRBJ2-1 | - | TRBV10-3 | 14 | - | CAISAGTLDNEQFF | TGTGCCATCAGTGCTGGGACACTGGACAATGAGCAGTTCTTC
TRBJ1-1 | - | TRBV7-6 | 15 | - | CASSLGYTMNTEAFF | TGTGCCAGCAGCTTAGGTTACACAATGAACACTGAAGCTTTCTTT
TRBJ2-1 | few | TRBV11-3 | 16 | TRBD2 | CASSLARRGGRDEQFF | TGTGCCAGCAGCTTAGCGAGGCGGGGGGGTCGGGATGAGCAGTTCTTC
TRBJ2-7 | - | TRBV18 | 15 | TRBD2 | CASSPRGGTSYEQYF | TGTGCCAGCTCACCAAGGGGAGGGACGAGCTACGAGCAGTACTTC
TRBJ1-5 | few | TRBV13 | 13 | - | CASSTGIYQPQHF | TGTGCCAGCAGCACGGGGATTTATCAGCCCCAGCATTTT
TRBJ1-1 | - | TRBV6-5 | 14 | - | CASSVPGQNTEAFF | TGTGCCAGCAGTGTTCCGGGACAGAACACTGAAGCTTTCTTT
TRBJ1-4 | - | TRBV7-2 | 15 | - | CASSQDGATNEKLFF | TGTGCCAGCAGCCAAGACGGAGCAACTAATGAAAAACTGTTTTTT
TRBJ1-2 | - | TRBV2 | 12 | - | CASSESGDGYTF | TGTGCCAGCAGCGAGAGCGGCGATGGCTACACCTTC
TRBJ2-7 | few | TRBV7-2 | 14 | - | CASSPTQGSLEQYF | TGTGCCAGCAGCCCCACCCAGGGTTCCCTCGAGCAGTACTTC
TRBJ2-7 | once | TRBV11-3 | 12 | TRBD1 | CASSQDRAKQYF | TGTGCCAGCAGTCAGGACAGGGCGAAGCAGTACTTC
TRBJ1-3 | - | TRBV5-1 | 17 | TRBD1 | CASSLSPGQGSSNTIYF | TGCGCCAGCAGCCTCAGTCCCGGACAGGGTTCGTCGAACACCATATATTTT
TRBJ1-1 | once | TRBV19 | 16 | TRBD1 | CASTPGQVRGKTEAFF | TGTGCCAGTACTCCGGGACAGGTAAGAGGAAAAACTGAAGCTTTCTTT
TRBJ2-1 | - | TRBV30 | 12 | - | CAWSRDRQSRFF | TGTGCCTGGAGTCGCGACAGGCAGAGTCGGTTCTTC
TRBJ1-5 | once | TRBV7-2 | 15 | - | CASSRRRDSNQPQHF | TGTGCCAGCAGCCGAAGGAGGGATAGCAATCAGCCCCAGCATTTT
TRBJ1-5 | - | TRBV7-2 | 16 | TRBD1 | CASSFTGGMSVSTQHF | TGTGCCAGCAGCTTTACAGGGGGCATGTCAGTATCTACCCAGCATTTT
TRBJ2-7 | - | TRBV2 | 14 | - | CASSVGGLGYEQYF | TGTGCCAGCAGTGTAGGGGGTTTGGGGTACGAGCAGTACTTC
TRBJ2-7 | few | TRBV10-3 | 14 | TRBD1 | CAISEGGGSYEQYF | TGTGCCATCAGTGAAGGGGGCGGCTCCTACGAGCAGTACTTC
TRBJ2-7 | - | TRBV11-3 | 14 | TRBD1 | CASSSRQGVYEQYF | TGTGCCAGCTCCTCCCGACAGGGGGTCTACGAGCAGTACTTC
TRBJ1-2 | once | TRBV5-4 | 13 | - | CASSLLRGAGYTF | TGTGCCAGCAGCTTGTTAAGGGGCGCGGGCTACACCTTC
TRBJ2-7 | - | TRBV7-9 | 11 | - | CASRDIYEQYF | TGTGCCAGCCGGGACATCTACGAGCAGTACTTC
TRBJ1-2 | - | TRBV19 | 15 | - | CASSIRQRSLYGYTF | TGTGCCAGTAGTATCCGGCAGAGGAGTTTGTATGGCTACACCTTC
TRBJ1-1 | - | TRBV28 | 14 | - | CASSPSRGNTEAFF | TGTGCCAGCAGTCCATCCAGGGGGAACACTGAAGCTTTCTTT
TRBJ2-1 | - | TRBV6-6 | 15 | TRBD2 | CASSYYAGGLKEPFF | TGTGCCAGCAGTTACTACGCGGGGGGGCTCAAGGAGCCGTTCTTC
TRBJ2-2 | few | TRBV4-3 | 15 | - | CASSQSRSNTGELFF | TGCGCCAGCAGCCAATCACGGTCGAACACCGGGGAGCTGTTTTTT
TRBJ1-2 | once | TRBV5-4 | 12 | TRBD1 | CASSDRAWGYTF | TGTGCCAGCAGCGACAGGGCGTGGGGCTACACCTTC
TRBJ1-1 | many | TRBV18 | 14 | TRBD1 | CASSPAQGGTEAFF | TGTGCCAGCTCACCTGCACAGGGGGGCACTGAAGCTTTCTTT
TRBJ1-5 | - | TRBV10-2 | 13 | - | CASSVEGRQPQHF | TGCGCCAGCAGTGTCGAGGGCCGTCAGCCCCAGCATTTT
TRBJ2-3 | once | TRBV10-3 | 15 | - | CAISESTGGTDTQYF | TGTGCCATCAGTGAGTCTACAGGAGGCACAGATACGCAGTATTTT
TRBJ1-2 | - | TRBV4-3 | 15 | - | CASSQDPNRSYGYTF | TGCGCCAGCAGCCAAGATCCAAACAGGTCGTATGGCTACACCTTC
TRBJ2-1 | - | TRBV18 | 14 | - | CASSLTGSYNEQFF | TGTGCCAGCTCACTAACCGGGTCCTACAATGAGCAGTTCTTC
TRBJ2-7 | - | TRBV4-1 | 16 | - | CASSQDEEASSYEQYF | TGCGCCAGCAGCCAAGATGAAGAGGCAAGCTCCTACGAGCAGTACTTC
TRBJ2-6 | - | TRBV25-1 | 17 | TRBD2 | CASTPSGGISGANVLTF | TGTGCCAGCACCCCGAGCGGGGGAATCTCTGGGGCCAACGTCCTGACTTTC
TRBJ2-7 | - | TRBV7-2 | 17 | TRBD2 | CASSHSALAGGLREQYF | TGTGCCAGCAGCCACTCTGCCCTAGCGGGGGGGCTGCGGGAGCAGTACTTC
TRBJ1-1 | - | TRBV10-3 | 15 | - | CAISGTAAKGTEAFF | TGTGCCATCAGTGGGACAGCAGCAAAAGGGACTGAAGCTTTCTTT
TRBJ1-1 | few | TRBV4-3 | 13 | - | CASSLRVNTEAFF | TGCGCCAGCAGCCTACGGGTGAACACTGAAGCTTTCTTT
TRBJ2-5 | - | TRBV6-5 | 15 | TRBD2 | CASSRFGTREETQYF | TGTGCCAGCAGTCGCTTTGGGACTAGGGAGGAGACCCAGTACTTC
TRBJ1-2 | - | TRBV27 | 15 | - | CASSPSFGGIPYYTF | TGTGCCAGCAGTCCCTCATTCGGGGGGATCCCTTACTACACCTTC
TRBJ2-7 | few | TRBV5-1 | 14 | TRBD1 | CASSFDRDSYEQYF | TGCGCCAGCAGCTTTGACAGGGACTCCTACGAGCAGTACTTC
TRBJ2-1 | - | TRBV5-1 | 19 | TRBD1 | CASSGQGTRGGLVYNEQFF | TGCGCCAGCAGCGGACAGGGGACGAGGGGTGGCCTCGTCTACAATGAGCAGTTCTTC